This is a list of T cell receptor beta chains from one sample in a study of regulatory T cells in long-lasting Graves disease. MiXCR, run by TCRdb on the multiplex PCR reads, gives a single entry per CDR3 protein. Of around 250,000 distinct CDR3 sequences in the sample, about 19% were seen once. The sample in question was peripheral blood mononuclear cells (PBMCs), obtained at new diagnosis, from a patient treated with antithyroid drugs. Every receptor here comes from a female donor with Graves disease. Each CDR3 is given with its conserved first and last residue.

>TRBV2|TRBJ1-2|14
CASSDMNINYGYTF
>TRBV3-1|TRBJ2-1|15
CASSQGDGGYNEQFF
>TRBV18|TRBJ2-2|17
CASSPLAGGTNTGELFF
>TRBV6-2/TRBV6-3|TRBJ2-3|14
CASSGDPATDTQYF
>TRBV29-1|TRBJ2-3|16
CSVEDGLAASTDTQYF
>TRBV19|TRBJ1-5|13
CASSNDRGQPQHF
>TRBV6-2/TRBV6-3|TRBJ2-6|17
CASSGGGSSSGANVLTF
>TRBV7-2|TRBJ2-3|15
CASSSLAGETDTQYF
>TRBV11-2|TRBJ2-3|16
CASSPRTGRSTDTQYF
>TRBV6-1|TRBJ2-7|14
CASSSPGHSYEQYF
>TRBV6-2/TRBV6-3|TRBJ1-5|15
CASSLRTGGNQPQHF
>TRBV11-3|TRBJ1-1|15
CASSLRGGGYTEAFF
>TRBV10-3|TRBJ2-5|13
CASQTGSQETQYF
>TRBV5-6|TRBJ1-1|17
CASSHRGWTGNTRAAFF
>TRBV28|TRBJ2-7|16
CASSFQRLPAGNEQYF
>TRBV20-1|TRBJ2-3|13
CSARGLTTDTQYF
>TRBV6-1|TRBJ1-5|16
CASSGLGGYSNQPQHF
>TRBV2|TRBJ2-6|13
CARTGSGANVLTF
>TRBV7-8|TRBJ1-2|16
CASSKGRQRSNYGYTF
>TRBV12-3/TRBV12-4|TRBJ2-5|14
CASSKGQGRETQYF
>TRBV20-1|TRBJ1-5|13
CSAAGEVNQPQHF
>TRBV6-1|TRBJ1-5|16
CASSKTRTDSNQPQHF
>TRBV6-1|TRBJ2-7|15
CASSDPGRLGYEQYF
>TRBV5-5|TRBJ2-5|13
CASSPGRVKTQYF
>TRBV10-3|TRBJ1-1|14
CAISPGGGYTEAFF
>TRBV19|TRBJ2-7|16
CASSIGLAGSSYEQYF
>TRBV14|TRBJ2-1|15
CASSRGLAGVGEQFF
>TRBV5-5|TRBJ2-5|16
CASSPETGRGEKTQYF
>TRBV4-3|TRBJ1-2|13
CASSQYGGKGYTF
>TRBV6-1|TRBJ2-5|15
CASSPSRQTQETQYF
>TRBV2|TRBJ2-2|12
CASSVQTGELFF